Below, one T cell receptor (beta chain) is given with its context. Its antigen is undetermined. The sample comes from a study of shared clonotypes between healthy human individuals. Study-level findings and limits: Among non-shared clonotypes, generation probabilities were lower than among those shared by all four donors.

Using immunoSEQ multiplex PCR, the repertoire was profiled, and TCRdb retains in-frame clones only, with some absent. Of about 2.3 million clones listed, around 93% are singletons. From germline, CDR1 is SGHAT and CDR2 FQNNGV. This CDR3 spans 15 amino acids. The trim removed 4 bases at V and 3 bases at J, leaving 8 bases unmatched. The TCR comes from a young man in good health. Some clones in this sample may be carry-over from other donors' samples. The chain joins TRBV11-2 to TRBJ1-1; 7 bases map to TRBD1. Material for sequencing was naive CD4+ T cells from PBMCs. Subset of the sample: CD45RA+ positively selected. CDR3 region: CASSYGGGRYTEAFF. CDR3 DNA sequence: TGTGCCAGCAGCTACGGAGGGGGCCGGTACACTGAAGCTTTCTTT.